This record concerns one TCR beta chain sequence. This clone's antigen is unknown. Its ends do not fully match the called genes, so a read error is possible. These data come from a study of T cell responses to AZD1222 COVID-19 vaccine (dated by TCRdb to the early 2020s). With regard to the full study: AZD1222 recipients whose second dose came at about 4 weeks and those whose second dose came at about 12 weeks were combined into one group, since spike-specific TCR depth and breadth did not differ between the two schedules. A total of just over 230 trial participants underwent TCR sequencing, of whom 207 received two doses of AZD1222 and about 26 received two doses of the MenACWY control vaccine. Trial participants were enrolled by age into subgroups of 18-55, 56-69 and 70-plus years, and around 150, 28 and 57 TCR-sequenced participants, respectively, were included in these subgroups.

The CDR3 regions of human TCRbeta chains were subjected to immunosequencing. The original methods were these. TCRs in the repertoires were matched against a reference library of SARS-CoV-2-specific TCRs that had been generated with the MIRA antigen-specificity platform. Breadth was defined as the fraction of unique TCRs that were SARS-CoV-2-associated, and depth was defined as the fraction of total T cells that were SARS-CoV-2-associated. Using the MIRA data, every spike-specific TCR was mapped to the spike region that the TCR reacted to and assigned to either a CD4 or a CD8 class. Log10-transformed breadth and depth values were compared by one-way ANOVA with Sidak's multiple comparisons tests. The table was pulled from immuneACCESS by TCRdb, which kept in-frame rearrangements only. Such tables lose some clones; where checked, under half of the loss comes from unresolved V genes, and the rest has no known cause. From that table come the V and J calls and clone size; the DNA was used to work out D and trimming. This sample gives 150,000 to 200,000 clones in total; about 92% of them show up just once. The top ten clonotypes cover approximately 4% of the sample.

Study-level results and caveats: Participants were mostly white British, with more females than males. The authors suggested clonal diversity may have been underestimated. Because no day 14 peak-response samples were available, the repertoires could be characterized only after the peak T cell response. After two AZD1222 doses, both the breadth and the depth of spike-specific TCRs were significantly higher than at day 0 and than in MenACWY recipients. Nearly half of unique spike-specific TCRs reportedly recognized epitopes outside regions mutated in the B.1.351 and B.1.1.7 variants. CD4 TCRs associated with the vaccine covered the entire spike protein, and the dominant responses were in regions 160-218 and 743-854. Conclusions about previously exposed vaccinees are limited because only six or seven AZD1222 recipients were SARS-CoV-2 seropositive at baseline. The 56-69-year group was small, and its depth increase did not reach significance, likely because of low power.

The time point label here, explained by the study, means: baseline before first vaccination. Vaccinee samples were obtained from the UK trials COV001 and COV002, which included a single-blind randomized controlled phase 2/3 trial of AZD1222 (ChAdOx1 nCoV-19) in healthy adults. Trial participant PBMC samples were collected at day 0 and day 28 after the second dose for TCRbeta chain sequencing. From cysteine to phenylalanine, the CDR3 is 10 amino acids long. Left in the record is the CDR3 DNA by itself, 30 bases read in frame from the first base. Per the germline V gene (reference sequence), DFQATT is the CDR1 and SNEGSKA is the CDR2.

The receptor was derived from an adult in good health. The source material was peripheral blood, sampled on day 0 of AZD1222 vaccination. Recombination linked TRBV20-1 to TRBJ1-1; the D gene is perhaps TRBD1, on 6 matching bases. The base sequence is TGCAGTGCTCGAGAGACAGGAAAGATCTTT. Its protein is CSARETGKIF.